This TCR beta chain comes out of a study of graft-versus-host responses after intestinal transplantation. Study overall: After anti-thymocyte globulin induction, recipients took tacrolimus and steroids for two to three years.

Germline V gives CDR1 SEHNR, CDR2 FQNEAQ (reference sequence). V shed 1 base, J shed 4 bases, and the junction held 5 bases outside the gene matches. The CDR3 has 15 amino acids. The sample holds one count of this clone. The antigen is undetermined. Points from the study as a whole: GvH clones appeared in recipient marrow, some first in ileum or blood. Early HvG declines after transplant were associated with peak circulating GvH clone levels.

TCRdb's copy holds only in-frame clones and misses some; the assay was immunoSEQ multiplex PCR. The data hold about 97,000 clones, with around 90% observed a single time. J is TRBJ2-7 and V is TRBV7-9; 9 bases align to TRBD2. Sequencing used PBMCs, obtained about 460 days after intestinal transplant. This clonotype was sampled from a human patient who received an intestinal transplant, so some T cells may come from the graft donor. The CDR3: CASSLERGAKYEQYF. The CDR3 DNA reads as TGTGCCAGCAGCTTAGAGCGGGGGGCCAAATACGAGCAGTACTTC. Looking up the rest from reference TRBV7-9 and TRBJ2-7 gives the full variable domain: DTGVSQNPRHKITKRGQNVTFRCDPISEHNRLYWYRQTLGQGPEFLTYFQNEAQLEKSRLLSDRFSAERPKGSFSTLEIQRTEQGDSAMYLCASSLERGAKYEQYFGPGTRLTVT.